This T cell receptor (beta chain) derives from a study of T cell responses to AZD1222 COVID-19 vaccine. Study conclusions and caveats: Clonal diversity was possibly underestimated; the donors were predominantly white British and more often female. No repertoire was sampled before or during the peak T cell response, only after it.

The CDR3 runs to 15 residues. In germline, CDR1 is MDHEN, CDR2 SYDVKM. With 2 bases removed from V and 3 bases from J, the gap between germline ends came to 13 bases. Profiled with immunoSEQ multiplex PCR; TCRdb holds only in-frame clones, not every one. The sample lists 90,000 or so clones, roughly 90% seen once, with around 6% in the top ten. Note on this clone: What it recognizes is unknown.

The sequence was collected from an adult who received the AZD1222 COVID-19 vaccine. Material: peripheral blood, obtained 28 days after the second AZD1222 dose. The chain links TRBV28 to TRBJ1-1; D possibly corresponds to TRBD1 (5 bases). The CDR3 is CASSLDWSGHTEAFF. CDR3 nucleotide sequence: TGTGCCAGCAGTTTAGATTGGTCGGGACACACTGAAGCTTTCTTT. Supplemented by reference TRBV28 and TRBJ1-1, the full variable domain reads DVKVTQSSRYLVKRTGEKVFLECVQDMDHENMFWYRQDPGLGLRLIYFSYDVKMKEKGDIPEGYSVSREKKERFSLILESASTNQTSMYLCASSLDWSGHTEAFFGQGTRLTVV.